The 9 T cell receptor beta chains presented below share a single source sample, sequenced in a study of blood T cell repertoires in COVID-19. Produced via immunoSEQ multiplex PCR; TCRdb's table is partial and in-frame only. The sample carries just under 150,000 clones, around 87% recorded once. The source material was peripheral blood. Receptors originate from a man between 45 and 60 years old who had recovered from COVID-19.

The table lists this clone with a few counts. The CDR3 DNA reads as TGTGCCAGTAATCCGGGACAGTCCGCCTATGGCTACACCTTC. Its translation is CASNPGQSAYGYTF. This chain links TRBV19 with TRBJ1-2, with TRBD1 matching over 7 bases. This CDR3 spans 14 amino acids. Losses at the gene ends were 7 bases for V and 4 bases for J; bases not matched to a gene: 9. CDR1 LNHDA and CDR2 SQIVND come from the germline V gene (reference sequence).

The CDR3 here is CASSLGQLSYNEQFF. The DNA for the CDR3 is TGTGCCAGCAGTCTTGGACAACTCTCCTACAATGAGCAGTTCTTC. The chain uses TRBV27 and TRBJ2-1; tentatively, D is TRBD1 (5 bases). This CDR3 has 15 residues. Trimming cost V 5 bases and J 0 bases, with 11 bases left between them. CDR1 is MNHEY, CDR2 SMNVEV, per germline (reference sequence).

The V and J genes are TRBV27 and TRBJ2-1; 8 nucleotides line up with TRBD1. This CDR3 has 16 residues. Trimming removed 2 bases from V and 4 bases from J; junction bases left unmatched: 7. Germline assignment: CDR1 MNHEY and CDR2 SMNVEV (reference sequence). CDR3 in DNA: TGTGCCAGCAGTTTACCCGGGACAGGTCAGTACAATGAGCAGTTCTTC. Residues: CASSLPGTGQYNEQFF.

CDR3 protein: CASSQDQGARTEAFF. For the CDR3, the DNA is TGCGCCAGCAGCCAAGACCAGGGGGCAAGGACTGAAGCTTTCTTT. The chain joins TRBV4-1 to TRBJ1-1; TRBD1 agrees at 8 bases. CDR3 length equals 15 residues. CDR1 and CDR2 from the germline V gene are MGHRA and YSYEKL. Losses at the gene ends were 0 bases for V and 5 bases for J; bases not matched to a gene: 5.

The chain has TRBV11-2 and TRBJ2-1; maybe TRBD2 (6 bases). The CDR3 extends over 16 amino acids. V was cut by 5 bases and J by 2 bases, with 16 bases left in between. CDR1 SGHAT and CDR2 FQNNGV come from the germline V gene. The CDR3 region has the DNA TGTGCCAGCAGCGCCGGGACTCAGAAACCCTACAATGAGCAGTTCTTC. The encoded protein is CASSAGTQKPYNEQFF.

The CDR3 coding sequence is TGTGCCAGCAGTCCGGACAGCCACCGATATGGCTACACCTTC. Encoded protein: CASSPDSHRYGYTF. The rearrangement joins TRBV6-5 to TRBJ1-2, with a tentative D call TRBD1 (6 bases). Per germline, CDR1 MNHEY and CDR2 SVGAGI. The CDR3 totals 14 residues. Trimming shortened V by 5 bases and J by 5 bases, and 15 bases separated the two germline ends.

The chain carries TRBV7-2 and TRBJ2-7; 9 positions agree with TRBD1. Germline V lookup: CDR1 SGHTA, CDR2 FQGNSA. This CDR3 has 15 amino acids. The J segment lost 2 bases and the V segment lost 5 bases, leaving 7 bases of the junction unmatched. CDR3: CASSLPDRGAYEQYF. The DNA for the CDR3 is TGTGCCAGCAGCCTCCCGGACAGGGGTGCCTACGAGCAGTACTTC.

This clone showed up just a few times. The chain couples TRBV6-5 to TRBJ1-1; D gene unclear. CDR1 and CDR2 from the germline V gene are MNHEY and SVGAGI. Trimming took 3 bases from V and 7 from J, leaving 12 bases between them. The CDR3 covers 13 residues. CDR3 sequence (DNA): TGTGCCAGCAGTTATCCGGGTAGTAGTGAAGCTTTCTTT. It codes for CASSYPGSSEAFF.

This sequence joins TRBV5-5 and TRBJ2-2; possibly TRBD1 for D (6 bases). Germline V gene sequence: CDR1 SGHKS, CDR2 YYEKEE (reference sequence). V shed 3 bases and J shed 4 bases, with 16 bases lying between them. This CDR3 contains 16 residues. The CDR3 coding sequence is TGTGCCAGCAGCTCAAGGGGCAGGGGAAGCACCGGGGAGCTGTTTTTT. Protein sequence: CASSSRGRGSTGELFF.